One sample yielded the 18 T cell receptor beta chains listed below, sequenced in a study of CD8+ T cells in alopecia areata. Indicated treatment: oral pan-JAK inhibitor, 5-10 mg twice daily. In each case, RNA was isolated and then reverse transcribed into cDNA as the sequencing template. TCRdb's copy holds only in-frame clones and misses some; the assay was immunoSEQ multiplex PCR. The sample contains more than 90,000 clones, about 58% of which appear only once. Here the sequenced sample was CD8+ T cells sorted from blood, taken at week 4, from a patient treated with tofacitinib. The receptors stem from a human donor with alopecia areata.

The rearrangement links TRBV9 to TRBJ2-1; 7 nucleotides align to TRBD2. Germline values: CDR1 SGDLS, CDR2 YYNGEE. The ends lost 0 bases at V and 4 bases at J; junction bases unmatched: 10. This CDR3 has 17 amino acids. In DNA form, the CDR3 reads TGTGCCAGCAGCGTAGGGCTAGCGGAGTCTCCGTACAATGAGCAGTTCTTC. Translated: CASSVGLAESPYNEQFF.

The chain carries TRBV7-9 and TRBJ1-1, with 10 positions matching TRBD1. The ends lost 5 bases at V and 6 bases at J; junction bases unmatched: 15. The CDR3 covers 17 residues. Germline V gene sequence: CDR1 SEHNR, CDR2 FQNEAQ (reference sequence). The CDR3: CASSQPDRDRGASEAFF. CDR3 sequence (DNA): TGTGCCAGCAGCCAACCCGACCGGGACAGGGGTGCCTCTGAAGCTTTCTTT.

The gene calls are TRBV21-1 and TRBJ2-3; the DNA was not used to check the table's D call, TRBD1. TRBV21-1 is a recognized pseudogene. This CDR3 is built from 15 residues. The CDR3 DNA reads TGTGCCAGCAGCCCACGCTGGGGCGAAGGAGATACGCAGTATTTT. Translation gives CASSPRWGEGDTQYF.

This clone has a handful of counts. This chain uses TRBV4-1 with TRBJ2-7; D unclear. The germline gives CDR1 MGHRA, CDR2 YSYEKL. Trimming took off 0 bases at V and 5 bases at J, with 5 bases between the two ends. The CDR3 extends over 12 amino acids. This chain's CDR3 is CASSQDWNEQYF. CDR3 in DNA: TGCGCCAGCAGCCAAGACTGGAACGAGCAGTACTTC.

The V gene is TRBV7-9, the J gene TRBJ2-7; D is unclear. Germline V CDR1 and CDR2: SEHNR, FQNEAQ (reference sequence). This CDR3 region has 11 residues. The V gene lost 5 bases and the J gene lost 6 bases, with 8 bases spanning the gap. Here the CDR3 DNA reads TGTGCCAGCAGCCCAGGTGTCGAGCAGTACTTC. Residues: CASSPGVEQYF.

The CDR3 DNA is TGCGCCAGCAGGACGGACAGCCCTTTTAATTCACCCCTCCACTTT. Its protein is CASRTDSPFNSPLHF. The rearrangement links TRBV4-1 to TRBJ1-6; D may be TRBD1 (6 bases). The V and J ends lost 6 bases and 6 bases respectively, with 15 bases between them. The CDR3 has 15 amino acids. In germline, CDR1 is MGHRA, CDR2 YSYEKL.

The chain combines TRBV13 with TRBJ1-2; 8 nucleotides line up with TRBD1. The V and J ends lost 5 bases and 4 bases, in that order; junction bases with no gene match: 9. The CDR3 is 15 residues long. Germline V gives CDR1 PRHDT, CDR2 FYEKMQ (reference sequence). The CDR3 DNA reads as TGTGCCAGCAGCGTCGGGGGCCAGGGGGCCTATGGCTACACCTTC. Amino acids: CASSVGGQGAYGYTF.

This clone has more than one count but fewer than ten. The rearrangement uses TRBV28 and TRBJ1-1, with unresolved D. From germline, CDR1 is MDHEN and CDR2 SYDVKM. V dropped 3 bases and J dropped 0 bases, with 8 bases sitting between them. The CDR3 contains 14 residues. CDR3 coding DNA: TGTGCCAGCAGTTTTGGGATTTTGAACACTGAAGCTTTCTTT. Its translation: CASSFGILNTEAFF.

The V call is TRBV27, the J call TRBJ2-5; D is perhaps TRBD2 (6 bases). This CDR3 region has 13 residues. Between the trimmed V and J ends, which lost 2 bases and 9 bases, there was a span of 13 bases. Per the germline V gene, CDR1 is MNHEY and CDR2 is SMNVEV (reference sequence). The DNA of the CDR3 is TGTGCCAGCAGTTTAAACTGGGGGGACCCCCAGTACTTC. The encoded protein is CASSLNWGDPQYF.

CDR3: CASSTSQLGNTQYF. The DNA for the CDR3 is TGTGCCAGCAGCACTAGCCAACTAGGAAATACGCAGTATTTT. The gene calls are TRBV7-6 and TRBJ2-3; possible D gene TRBD2, 6 bases. Trimming took 5 bases from V and 7 from J, leaving 16 bases between them. Germline V lookup: CDR1 SGHVS, CDR2 FNYEAQ. This CDR3 region has 14 residues.

This clone has more than one count but fewer than ten. The chain links TRBV14 to TRBJ1-1; D call uncertain. Germline lookup yields CDR1 SGHDN and CDR2 FVKESK. Trimming left V 0 bases short and J 4 bases short, with 6 bases between. The CDR3 is 13 amino acids. Here the CDR3 DNA reads TGTGCCAGCAGCCAAGAAGGGTTCACTGAAGCTTTCTTT. It translates to CASSQEGFTEAFF. Full variable domain (outside the CDR3, taken from reference TRBV14 and TRBJ1-1): EAGVTQFPSHSVIEKGQTVTLRCDPISGHDNLYWYRRVMGKEIKFLLHFVKESKQDESGMPNNRFLAERTGGTYSTLKVQPAELEDSGVYFCASSQEGFTEAFFGQGTRLTVV.

The sample holds a few counts of this clone. The chain couples TRBV4-2 to TRBJ2-1; TRBD2 matches 8 bases. Germline V gives CDR1 LGHNA, CDR2 YNFKEQ. The junction had 9 bases not matched to a gene; V was cut back by 4 bases and J by 4 bases. The CDR3 has 16 residues. CDR3 coding DNA: TGTGCCAGCAGCCCCTACCTAGCGGGTTCTTACAATGAGCAGTTCTTC. Amino acid sequence: CASSPYLAGSYNEQFF.

The CDR3 region is CASSLTGENIQYF. DNA for the CDR3: TGCGCCAGCAGCTTGACTGGGGAAAACATTCAGTACTTC. The chain couples TRBV5-1 to TRBJ2-4; no clear D gene. Germline CDR1 and CDR2: SGHRS and YFSETQ. With 1 base removed from V and 5 bases from J, the gap between germline ends came to 7 bases. The CDR3 loop spans 13 amino acids.

V and J are TRBV11-2 and TRBJ1-3, with D unclear. V was trimmed by 5 bases and J by 3 bases, leaving 11 bases between them. CDR1 and CDR2 (germline): SGHAT, FQNNGV. This CDR3 spans 14 amino acids. In nucleotides, the CDR3 is TGTGCCAGCAGCCCTGGGAGGCTTGGAAACACCATATATTTT. It is translated as CASSPGRLGNTIYF.

The CDR3 loop reads CASGPSEQETQYF. The DNA for the CDR3 is TGTGCCAGCGGTCCTAGCGAACAAGAGACCCAGTACTTC. The rearrangement joins TRBV6-5 to TRBJ2-5; possible D gene TRBD2, 6 bases. The germline V and J ends were trimmed by 8 bases and 2 bases, with 12 bases remaining between them. The germline V gene encodes CDR1 MNHEY and CDR2 SVGAGI. The CDR3 is 13 amino acids.

This chain joins TRBV27 and TRBJ1-1, with D uncertain. V gave up 2 bases and J gave up 2 bases, with 12 bases separating them. Germline CDR1 is MNHEY and CDR2 is SMNVEV (reference sequence). The CDR3 totals 15 residues. CDR3 nucleotide sequence: TGTGCCAGCAGTTTAATCGTCGGACCTAACACTGAAGCTTTCTTT. As protein: CASSLIVGPNTEAFF.

The gene calls are TRBV4-1 and TRBJ2-7; D gene ambiguous. Trimming stripped 0 bases from V and 2 bases from J, with 11 bases between. CDR1 is MGHRA, CDR2 YSYEKL, per germline. The CDR3 totals 15 residues. CDR3 amino acids: CASSQDHQTTYEQYF. CDR3 DNA: TGCGCCAGCAGCCAAGATCACCAAACCACCTACGAGCAGTACTTC.

The rearrangement links TRBV14 to TRBJ2-2; a possible D gene is TRBD2 (5 bases). Trimming left V 0 bases short and J 11 bases short, with 13 bases between. The V gene's germline CDR1 is SGHDN and CDR2 FVKESK. The CDR3 extends over 14 amino acids. CDR3 in amino acids: CASSQDRFAGELFF. As DNA, the CDR3 is TGTGCCAGCAGCCAAGATAGATTTGCGGGCGAGCTGTTTTTT. The entire variable domain, with the rest obtained from reference TRBV14 and TRBJ2-2, is as follows: EAGVTQFPSHSVIEKGQTVTLRCDPISGHDNLYWYRRVMGKEIKFLLHFVKESKQDESGMPNNRFLAERTGGTYSTLKVQPAELEDSGVYFCASSQDRFAGELFFGEGSRLTVL.